Only a few counts were recorded for the clone carrying this T cell receptor (beta chain). This entry comes from a study of cytomegalovirus exposure and HLA in healthy donors. Use of 60 Vbeta and 13 Jbeta primers characterized the PCR. The data were produced by immunoSEQ multiplex PCR, yet TCRdb's version contains in-frame clones alone and is incomplete. This sample carries roughly 100,000 clones, roughly 76% of them seen once, and the ten largest clones take roughly 3.5%. This CDR3 contains 13 residues. V was shortened by 1 base and J by 5 bases, with 9 bases between the two germline ends. Germline V gene sequence: CDR1 LNHNV, CDR2 YYDKDF (reference sequence).

Material for sequencing was PBMCs. The source of this sequence is a man aged 35-49 years in good health and CMV-seronegative. V and J are TRBV15 and TRBJ2-7; perhaps TRBD1 as D (5 bases). CDR3 coding DNA: TGTGCCACCAGCAGAGGTCAGGGCCACGAGCAGTACTTC. Amino acids: CATSRGQGHEQYF.